The clone carrying this TCR beta chain was detected a few times. Its antigen is undetermined. This entry belongs to a study of blood T cells in healthy people across ages. Study-level points and caveats: When one million T cells were used, diversity estimates were thought to be underestimates.

The second PCR ran roughly 6 to 12 cycles with a sample-barcoded 5' primer and J-beta primers. Using its own MiXCR run on the 5' RACE reads, TCRdb lists one record per CDR3 protein. Among some 890,000 distinct CDR3 sequences, just under 30% were seen once, and the ten largest hold roughly 10%. These sequences were also reported in another study, on T cells of mothers and their children. According to that study: Related mother-child pairs showed slightly, non-significantly higher overlap than unrelated pairs.

The receptor was isolated from a middle-aged woman in good health. The sample consisted of blood.

CDR3 bases: TGTGCCAGCAGCAATGGGGTAGGGTACCAAGAGACCCAGTACTTC. Amino acids: CASSNGVGYQETQYF. The chain links TRBV7-9 to TRBJ2-5, with D hard to call. The ends were cut back, 5 bases at V and 0 bases at J, with 13 bases in the middle. From germline, CDR1 is SEHNR and CDR2 FQNEAQ (reference sequence). There are 15 residues in the CDR3. The full variable domain, in which reference TRBV7-9 and TRBJ2-5 provide the parts outside the CDR3, is DTGVSQNPRHKITKRGQNVTFRCDPISEHNRLYWYRQTLGQGPEFLTYFQNEAQLEKSRLLSDRFSAERPKGSFSTLEIQRTEQGDSAMYLCASSNGVGYQETQYFGPGTRLLVL.